These 23 T cell receptor beta chains came from one sample sequenced in a study of cytomegalovirus exposure and HLA in healthy donors. 13 Jbeta primers and 60 Vbeta primers were used for the PCR. Sequenced by immunoSEQ multiplex PCR; TCRdb stores in-frame clones only, minus some. The sample holds 100,000 or so clones, over 65% seen once. The sequenced sample was PBMCs. The source of these receptors is a man aged 35 to 55 in good health and CMV-seronegative.

This chain uses TRBV6-6 with TRBJ1-6, with D maybe TRBD1 (5 bases). The CDR3 runs to 14 residues. Germline loops: CDR1 MNHNY, CDR2 SVGAGI (reference sequence). The germline V and J ends were trimmed by 0 bases and 15 bases, with 15 bases remaining between them. CDR3 in DNA: TGTGCCAGCAGTTACTCGGGGCAGCTTTCCAACCTCCACTTT. The encoded protein is CASSYSGQLSNLHF.

The V gene is TRBV7-8, the J gene TRBJ2-3; TRBD2 matches 10 bases. Germline V gene lookup returns CDR1 SGHVS and CDR2 FQNEAQ. V lost 7 bases, J lost 9 bases, and 16 bases stayed unmatched. There are 16 residues in the CDR3. The CDR3 spells CASTLLAGRSGRTQYF. Written as DNA, the CDR3 is TGTGCCAGCACCCTACTAGCGGGGAGATCCGGGCGGACGCAGTATTTT.

The chain has TRBV27 and TRBJ2-1; 10 positions agree with TRBD1. Germline CDR1 is MNHEY and CDR2 is SMNVEV (reference sequence). J gave up 5 bases and V 5 bases, and 12 bases lay outside the gene matches. The CDR3 runs to 17 residues. This chain's CDR3 is CASSLGDRGRYNNEQFF. The CDR3 DNA is TGTGCCAGCAGTCTAGGGGACAGGGGACGTTACAACAATGAGCAGTTCTTC.

The rearrangement links TRBV27 to TRBJ1-4, with 8 bases aligning to TRBD1. The CDR3 consists of 15 residues. V dropped 4 bases and J dropped 5; count of bases not matched to a gene: 6. Germline V gene data show CDR1 as MNHEY and CDR2 as SMNVEV (reference sequence). In DNA form, the CDR3 reads TGTGCCAGCAGTTCACCGGGGACAGGCAATGAAAAACTGTTTTTT. The encoded protein is CASSSPGTGNEKLFF.

In its sample, this clone was seen a few times. This chain links TRBV5-6 with TRBJ1-6; 7 bases match TRBD1. The V segment lost 1 base and the J segment 7 bases; nucleotides outside the gene matches: 5. The germline CDR1 and CDR2 sequences are SGHDT and YYEEEE. This CDR3 has 15 residues. CDR3 protein: CASSLTGQRNSPLHF. The DNA of the CDR3 is TGTGCCAGCAGCTTGACGGGACAGAGAAATTCACCCCTCCACTTT.

As concerns this clone: One end of the junction is discordant with germline, which a read error may explain. The chain employs TRBV7-7 and TRBJ2-1, with 7 bases identical to TRBD1. CDR3 length: 13 residues. Germline-derived CDR1 and CDR2 are SSHAT and FNYEAQ (reference sequence). The CDR3 DNA reads TGTGCTAGCAGCTTATCAGGGGGCAATGAGCAGTTCTTC. This gives the protein CASSLSGGNEQFF.

CDR3 coding DNA: TGTGCCAGCAGCTTGGCCAGGGACAGGGGCAAGGTGGAGCAGTACTTC. It encodes CASSLARDRGKVEQYF. V and J are TRBV5-4 and TRBJ2-7, with TRBD1 identical over 10 bases. This CDR3 contains 16 residues. Germline lookup yields CDR1 SGHNT and CDR2 YYREEE (reference sequence). J lost 7 bases, V lost 0 bases, and 10 bases had no gene match.

This clone was seen only a few times. The rearrangement links TRBV11-2 to TRBJ2-3, with 11 bases that match TRBD2. The germline V gene has CDR1 SGHAT and CDR2 FQNNGV. The CDR3 has 17 residues. J lost 4 bases, V lost 2 bases, and 8 bases had no gene match. The CDR3 sequence is CASSLNRLAGTADTQYF. DNA of the CDR3: TGTGCCAGCAGCTTAAACCGACTAGCGGGGACGGCAGATACGCAGTATTTT.

The V and J genes are TRBV18 and TRBJ1-1; the D gene is possibly TRBD1 (5 bases). The germline gives CDR1 KGHSH, CDR2 LQKENI. The CDR3 is 14 amino acids. Trimming took off 4 bases at V and 1 base at J, with 10 bases between the two ends. CDR3 bases: TGTGCCAGCTCACAAGAGACAGCGAACACTGAAGCTTTCTTT. Its translation is CASSQETANTEAFF. The full variable domain, rest sourced from reference TRBV18 and TRBJ1-1, is NAGVMQNPRHLVRRRGQEARLRCSPMKGHSHVYWYRQLPEEGLKFMVYLQKENIIDESGMPKERFSAEFPKEGPSILRIQQVVRGDSAAYFCASSQETANTEAFFGQGTRLTVV.

The V call is TRBV6-1, the J call TRBJ2-7; possible D gene TRBD1, 6 bases. Trimming shortened V by 3 bases and J by 6 bases, and 12 bases separated the two germline ends. The CDR3 totals 13 residues. CDR1 MNHNS and CDR2 SASEGT come from the germline V gene. The CDR3 loop reads CASSEGHGSEQYF. CDR3 bases: TGTGCCAGCAGTGAGGGACATGGATCCGAGCAGTACTTC.

This clone showed up just once. The chain carries TRBV11-1 and TRBJ1-1, with D tentatively TRBD1 (6 bases). CDR1 is SGHAT and CDR2 is FQDESV in the germline V gene (reference sequence). CDR3 length: 17 amino acids. V was trimmed by 6 bases and J by 4 bases, leaving 24 bases between them. The CDR3 here is CASRYQKLGTPTTEAFF. The CDR3 DNA follows: TGTGCCAGCAGATACCAGAAACTAGGGACACCGACCACTGAAGCTTTCTTT.

The chain combines TRBV6-1 with TRBJ1-3, with D hard to call. Germline V lookup: CDR1 MNHNS, CDR2 SASEGT. The CDR3 sequence is 13 residues long. V gave up 2 bases and J gave up 8 bases, with 10 bases separating them. The CDR3 protein is CASSEKRVDTIYF. Written as DNA, the CDR3 is TGTGCCAGCAGTGAAAAGCGGGTCGACACCATATATTTT.

V gene TRBV5-4 combines with J gene TRBJ1-5; 7 bases are shared with TRBD1. CDR3 size: 19 residues. Germline CDR1 reads SGHNT; CDR2 reads YYREEE (reference sequence). V was pared by 2 bases and J by 0 bases, with 14 bases of the junction left unmatched. The CDR3 reads CASSFTLNRGPYSNQPQHF. CDR3 bases: TGTGCCAGCAGCTTTACCTTAAACAGGGGACCGTATAGCAATCAGCCCCAGCATTTT.

This sequence joins TRBV7-9 and TRBJ2-2; D is perhaps TRBD2 (5 bases). Trimming cost V 3 bases and J 0 bases, with 8 bases left between them. The CDR3 has 15 residues. Germline values: CDR1 SEHNR, CDR2 FQNEAQ (reference sequence). The CDR3: CASSFGLSNTGELFF. CDR3 sequence (DNA): TGTGCCAGCAGCTTTGGACTGTCGAACACCGGGGAGCTGTTTTTT.

The chain is built from TRBV11-2 and TRBJ2-1, with D unclear. Trimming pared 7 bases from V and 3 bases from J, leaving 16 bases between. The V gene's germline CDR1 is SGHAT and CDR2 FQNNGV. CDR3 length: 15 residues. CDR3 sequence reads: CASILGTRFYNEQFF. The CDR3 DNA reads as TGTGCCAGCATTTTAGGCACCAGGTTCTACAATGAGCAGTTCTTC.

The chain has TRBV5-6 and TRBJ1-4, with TRBD1 as a possible D gene (6 bases). The CDR3 is 14 residues long. CDR1 and CDR2 (germline): SGHDT, YYEEEE. V lost 0 bases and J lost 8, with 11 bases in between. CDR3 bases: TGTGCCAGCAGCTTGGACAGGGTGGAGGAAAAACTGTTTTTT. Its translation is CASSLDRVEEKLFF.

The gene calls are TRBV5-8 and TRBJ1-4; D is unclear. With 1 base removed from V and 8 bases from J, the gap between germline ends came to 12 bases. There are 14 residues in the CDR3. Germline V CDR1 and CDR2: SGHTS, YDEGEE. The CDR3, as DNA: TGTGCCAGCAGCTTGTGGGAGGCCAGCGAAAAACTGTTTTTT. Translated, it gives CASSLWEASEKLFF.

This clone was seen a single time. The chain combines TRBV9 with TRBJ1-1; D is possibly TRBD1 (5 bases). Germline loops: CDR1 SGDLS, CDR2 YYNGEE. V was cut by 1 base and J by 4 bases, with 11 bases left in between. This CDR3 has 14 residues. CDR3 sequence: CASSVQGASTEAFF. The DNA of the CDR3 is TGTGCCAGCAGCGTACAAGGGGCGAGCACTGAAGCTTTCTTT.

This sequence joins TRBV27 and TRBJ1-2; D unclear. V shed 3 bases and J shed 7 bases, with 12 bases lying between them. Germline loops: CDR1 MNHEY, CDR2 SMNVEV (reference sequence). This CDR3 comprises 13 residues. The CDR3 DNA reads as TGTGCCAGCAGTTTCCTGGGCGACGGTGGCTACACCTTC. This encodes CASSFLGDGGYTF.

V gene TRBV5-1 combines with J gene TRBJ2-3; D gene uncertain. This CDR3 region has 13 residues. V shed 4 bases and J shed 2 bases, with 8 bases lying between them. Germline V gene lookup returns CDR1 SGHRS and CDR2 YFSETQ. This chain's CDR3 is CASSPGPTDTQYF. CDR3 DNA: TGCGCCAGCAGCCCAGGTCCCACAGATACGCAGTATTTT.

V gene TRBV19 combines with J gene TRBJ1-1, with 7 nucleotides matching TRBD1. The CDR3 covers 16 residues. Trimming at V came to 4 bases and at J to 0 bases, leaving 8 bases not matched to a gene. Germline V gene lookup returns CDR1 LNHDA and CDR2 SQIVND (reference sequence). CDR3 in amino acids: CASSNRRQGMNTEAFF. In DNA, the CDR3 is TGTGCCAGTAGTAACCGACGACAGGGAATGAACACTGAAGCTTTCTTT.

The chain combines TRBV5-8 with TRBJ1-2, with 10 bases identical to TRBD1. The CDR3 loop spans 13 amino acids. Germline V CDR1 and CDR2: SGHTS, YDEGEE. V gave up 5 bases and J gave up 6 bases; unmatched junction bases: 4. The CDR3 sequence is CASRTTGGDGYTF. In nucleotides, the CDR3 is TGTGCCAGCAGAACGACAGGGGGCGATGGCTACACCTTC.

J is TRBJ2-1 and V is TRBV7-2; the D gene is possibly TRBD2 (5 bases). Germline V gives CDR1 SGHTA, CDR2 FQGNSA. Trimming took 1 base from V and 3 from J, leaving 10 bases between them. This CDR3 is built from 15 residues. This CDR3 is CASSLGTAVYNEQFF. In nucleotides, the CDR3 is TGTGCCAGCAGCTTAGGGACTGCCGTCTACAATGAGCAGTTCTTC.